Shown below are 2 T cell receptor beta chains from a single sample sequenced in a study of blood T cell repertoires in COVID-19. Clones were read by immunoSEQ multiplex PCR, and TCRdb kept only the in-frame ones, dropping some. The data contain approximately 280,000 clones, less than 85% of them singletons. The sample consisted of peripheral blood. The receptor source for this set is a human donor with COVID-19, enrolled during active disease. The donor label of this sample is uncertain.

The genes are TRBV5-1 and TRBJ1-2; D ambiguous. V was cut by 1 base and J by 4 bases, with 20 bases left in between. The CDR3 length is 17 residues. The germline V gene encodes CDR1 SGHRS and CDR2 YFSETQ. In DNA, the CDR3 is TGCGCCAGCAGCTTGACCCCCATGCGCGGGGTGGCCTATGGCTACACCTTC. Its protein is CASSLTPMRGVAYGYTF.

The rearrangement links TRBV9 to TRBJ2-3, with 7 positions matching TRBD2. The V gene's germline CDR1 is SGDLS and CDR2 YYNGEE. The junction had 4 bases not matched to a gene; V was cut back by 2 bases and J by 1 base. The CDR3 runs 15 residues. The CDR3 region is CASSVSGWGTDTQYF. CDR3 nucleotides: TGTGCCAGCAGCGTTAGCGGGTGGGGCACAGATACGCAGTATTTT.